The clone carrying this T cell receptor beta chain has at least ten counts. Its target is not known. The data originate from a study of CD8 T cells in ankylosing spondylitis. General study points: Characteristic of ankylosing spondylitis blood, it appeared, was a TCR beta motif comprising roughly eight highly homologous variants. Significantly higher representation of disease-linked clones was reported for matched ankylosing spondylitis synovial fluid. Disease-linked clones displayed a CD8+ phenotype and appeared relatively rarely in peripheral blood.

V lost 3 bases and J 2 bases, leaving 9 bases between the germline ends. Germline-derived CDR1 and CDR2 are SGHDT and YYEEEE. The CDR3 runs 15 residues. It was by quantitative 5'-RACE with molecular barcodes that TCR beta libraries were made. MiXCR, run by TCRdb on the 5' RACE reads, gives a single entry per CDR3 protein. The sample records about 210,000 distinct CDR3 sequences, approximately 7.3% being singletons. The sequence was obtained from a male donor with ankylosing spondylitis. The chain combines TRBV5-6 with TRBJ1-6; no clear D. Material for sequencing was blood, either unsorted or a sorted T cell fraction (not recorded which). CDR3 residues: CASSYGRAYNSPLHF. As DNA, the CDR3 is TGTGCCAGCAGCTACGGTCGGGCCTATAATTCACCCCTCCACTTT.